Following are 9 T cell receptor beta chains from one sample sequenced in a study of shared clonotypes between healthy human individuals. Naive CD8 cells comprised CD45RO-negative, CCR7-positively selected cells, excluding terminally differentiated effector memory CD45RA+ cells. The assay was immunoSEQ multiplex PCR, and TCRdb's table has in-frame clones only and misses some. Of about 2 million clones listed, about 95% are singletons. Sequenced material: naive CD8+ T cells sorted from blood. These receptors were taken from a man younger than 35 in good health.

This clone was found once. This sequence joins TRBV6-5 and TRBJ1-4; 9 bases line up with TRBD1. The germline gives CDR1 MNHEY, CDR2 SVGAGI. V dropped 4 bases and J dropped 8; count of bases not matched to a gene: 5. This CDR3 region has 14 residues. The CDR3 spells CASSWDRVGEKLFF. The CDR3 DNA reads TGTGCCAGCAGTTGGGACAGGGTGGGGGAAAAACTGTTTTTT.

The rearrangement joins TRBV27 to TRBJ2-7; maybe TRBD2 (5 bases). Germline V gene lookup returns CDR1 MNHEY and CDR2 SMNVEV (reference sequence). This CDR3 has 17 residues. V lost 2 bases to trimming and J lost 7 bases, with 24 bases between them. Here the CDR3 DNA reads TGTGCCAGCAGTTTACTTTTTGTTCGGGGTTTTGGTAAGGAGCAGTACTTC. It encodes CASSLLFVRGFGKEQYF.

The rearrangement links TRBV4-1 to TRBJ1-1, with D unresolved. Germline CDR1 reads MGHRA; CDR2 reads YSYEKL. This CDR3 contains 13 residues. V lost 10 bases, J lost 0 bases, and 12 bases lay in between. CDR3 in DNA: TGCGCCACCTCTTCTGTTTTGAACACTGAAGCTTTCTTT. This encodes CATSSVLNTEAFF.

The J gene is TRBJ2-2, the V gene TRBV6-1; D call uncertain. This CDR3 is 16 amino acids long. Germline V gives CDR1 MNHNS, CDR2 SASEGT. Trimming cost V 3 bases and J 1 base, with 12 bases left between them. The CDR3 nucleotides are TGTGCCAGCAGTGATTTTGCCCTCTTGAACACCGGGGAGCTGTTTTTT. As protein: CASSDFALLNTGELFF.

The chain joins TRBV11-2 to TRBJ2-1, with TRBD1 as a possible D gene (5 bases). Germline lookup yields CDR1 SGHAT and CDR2 FQNNGV. Trimming removed 5 bases at V and 8 bases at J, with 19 bases between. The CDR3 is 15 amino acids. In DNA form, the CDR3 reads TGTGCCAGCAGCCAAATGCCCGGTGGGGCCGATGAGCAGTTCTTC. Protein product: CASSQMPGGADEQFF. Combining the CDR3 with reference TRBV11-2 and TRBJ2-1 gives the whole variable domain EAGVAQSPRYKIIEKRQSVAFWCNPISGHATLYWYQQILGQGPKLLIQFQNNGVVDDSQLPKDRFSAERLKGVDSTLKIQPAKLEDSAVYLCASSQMPGGADEQFFGPGTRLTVL.

The chain carries TRBV7-2 and TRBJ1-1; D might be TRBD1 (6 bases). The CDR3 has 15 amino acids. In germline, CDR1 is SGHTA, CDR2 FQGNSA. Trimming removed 6 bases at V and 3 bases at J, with 17 bases between. The CDR3 spells CASRRIGGTYTEAFF. The CDR3 DNA reads TGTGCCAGCAGGCGCATCGGGGGGACATACACTGAAGCTTTCTTT.

V gene TRBV6-1 combines with J gene TRBJ2-6; 7 bases agree with TRBD2. V was clipped by 3 bases and J by 0 bases; unmatched bases: 8. Germline CDR1 and CDR2: MNHNS and SASEGT. The CDR3 consists of 18 residues. This CDR3 reads CASSDGGVAYSGANVLTF. The CDR3 DNA follows: TGTGCCAGCAGTGATGGGGGGGTCGCATACTCTGGGGCCAACGTCCTGACTTTC.

This clone appeared once. The chain recombines TRBV6-5 with TRBJ2-7; 8 nucleotides match TRBD1. V gave up 6 bases and J gave up 9 bases; unmatched junction bases: 13. Germline values: CDR1 MNHEY, CDR2 SVGAGI. The CDR3 covers 14 residues. The CDR3 region has the DNA TGTGCCAGCAGACCGACAGGGGAAATAACCGGGCAGTACTTC. Translated: CASRPTGEITGQYF.

This clone has only one observation. V is TRBV28 and J is TRBJ1-2, with D hard to call. This CDR3 is 14 amino acids long. Germline-derived CDR1 and CDR2 are MDHEN and SYDVKM. V was cut by 7 bases and J by 4 bases, with 16 bases left in between. CDR3 DNA: TGTGCCAGCACTAATCCAGAAAACTCCTATGGCTACACCTTC. Its protein is CASTNPENSYGYTF.